One and the same sample provided the 6 T cell receptor beta chains below, sequenced in a study of T cell changes during pregnancy in multiple sclerosis. Clones were sequenced by immunoSEQ multiplex PCR, and TCRdb holds only the in-frame ones, with some missing. The table lists about 55,000 clones, around 94% of them singletons. This sample comprised CD8+ T cells from peripheral blood mononuclear cells, obtained in the third trimester of pregnancy. Every receptor here comes from a female donor with multiple sclerosis, enrolled in a pregnancy study.

The rearrangement links TRBV23-1 to TRBJ2-2; 12 bases align to TRBD2. TRBV23-1 is classed as an ORF, of uncertain function. CDR3 length equals 21 residues. Losses at the gene ends were 0 bases for V and 4 bases for J; bases not matched to a gene: 15. The CDR3 loop reads CASSQSNLSTSGSTGTGELFF. CDR3 in DNA: TGCGCCAGCAGTCAATCTAACCTTTCGACTAGCGGGAGTACGGGCACCGGGGAGCTGTTTTTT.

This chain's CDR3 is CASSFLAGGIGDTQYF. In nucleotides, the CDR3 is TGTGCCAGCAGCTTTTTAGCGGGAGGGATCGGCGATACGCAGTATTTT. The rearrangement joins TRBV7-9 to TRBJ2-3; TRBD2 aligns across 11 bases. The germline V gene encodes CDR1 SEHNR and CDR2 FQNEAQ (reference sequence). The CDR3 consists of 16 residues. J gave up 6 bases and V 3 bases, and 8 bases lay outside the gene matches. Combining the CDR3 with reference TRBV7-9 and TRBJ2-3 gives the whole variable domain DTGVSQNPRHKITKRGQNVTFRCDPISEHNRLYWYRQTLGQGPEFLTYFQNEAQLEKSRLLSDRFSAERPKGSFSTLEIQRTEQGDSAMYLCASSFLAGGIGDTQYFGPGTRLTVL.

The chain carries TRBV27 and TRBJ2-7; TRBD2 matches at 10 bases. Germline V lookup: CDR1 MNHEY, CDR2 SMNVEV (reference sequence). J lost 7 bases, V lost 5 bases, and 5 bases had no gene match. CDR3 length equals 13 residues. In DNA, the CDR3 is TGTGCCAGCAGTACGCCGGGACTAGCGGAGCAGTACTTC. Residues: CASSTPGLAEQYF.

This chain uses TRBV10-3 with TRBJ1-1, with a tentative D call TRBD1 (6 bases). The CDR3 extends over 12 amino acids. V was clipped by 11 bases and J by 8 bases, with 18 bases between them. Germline CDR1 reads ENHRY; CDR2 reads SYGVKD. The CDR3 sequence: CASGRGQLEAFF. As DNA, the CDR3 is TGTGCCTCCGGGCGGGGGCAGTTGGAAGCTTTCTTT.

The V gene is TRBV27, the J gene TRBJ1-1, with TRBD1 as a possible D gene (6 bases). CDR1 is MNHEY, CDR2 SMNVEV, per germline (reference sequence). The CDR3 is made up of 14 amino acids. Trimming took 8 bases from V and 4 from J, leaving 17 bases between them. The CDR3 sequence: CASGVQGQSTEAFF. The CDR3 DNA reads TGTGCCAGCGGAGTCCAGGGGCAGAGCACTGAAGCTTTCTTT.

The chain recombines TRBV5-5 with TRBJ2-3, with D unclear. Germline assignment: CDR1 SGHKS and CDR2 YYEKEE (reference sequence). The CDR3 contains 15 residues. The V and J ends lost 0 bases and 3 bases respectively, with 11 bases between them. CDR3: CASSLVSRMTDTQYF. CDR3 nucleotide sequence: TGTGCCAGCAGCTTGGTCTCCAGGATGACAGATACGCAGTATTTT.